This TCR beta chain was captured by sequencing in a study of T cells after yellow fever vaccination. In this sample, this clonotype turned up many times. Trimming shortened V by 0 bases and J by 7 bases, and 5 bases separated the two germline ends. Germline lookup yields CDR1 SGHDT and CDR2 YYEEEE. CDR3 size: 12 residues. MiXCR, applied by TCRdb to the 5' RACE reads, yields one record per CDR3 protein. The data hold 320,000 or so distinct CDR3 sequences, with roughly 8.6% observed a single time. The chain recombines TRBV5-6 with TRBJ2-1; the D is unclear. The material sequenced was PBMCs, taken more than 40 days after the first yellow fever vaccination. The TCR originated in a man younger than 35 who received the YFV17D yellow fever vaccine. The CDR3 bases are TGTGCCAGCAGCTTGGAGGAGAATGAGCAGTTCTTC. Protein: CASSLEENEQFF.